One TCR beta chain is described in this entry. No antigen is known for it. No quality values exist for individual bases; no much larger clone is one base distant. V gives up 1 base and J gives up 5 bases, and the segment between their germline ends measures 7 bases. Via the germline V gene, CDR1 is MNHNS and CDR2 SASEGT. From the cysteine through the phenylalanine, the CDR3 covers 13 amino acids. The CDR3 DNA has 39 bases and is translated from base 1. The data originate from a study of CD8+CD57+ T cells in acquired aplastic anemia listed by TCRdb under 2018. Some background on the complete study: Extracted DNA from sorted CD4+ and CD8+ cells averaged 3.2 ug, ranging from 0.2 to 27.4 ug. For healthy donor samples, the average read count was about 10.8 million for CD4+ cells and roughly 11 million for CD8+ cells.

In the study, sorted CD4+ and CD8+ blood T cells from patients with severe aplastic anemia and from healthy subjects underwent deep sequencing of TCR repertoires. Ficoll-Paque density gradient centrifugation was used to isolate peripheral blood mononuclear cells. Before DNA extraction, CD4+ and CD8+ T cells were sorted by FACS or by magnetic beads. Overall study results and their limits: Although some 28 CD8+ CDR3 sequences were shared by patients and controls, these sequences appeared highly expressed in patients and within the immunodominant clones of patients. Between patients and healthy controls, no significant difference in CD8+ Simpson's diversity was found (P=0.060).

Genomic DNA was used as template for profiling of TCR beta VDJ combinations and CDR3 sequences. TCR repertoire sequencing was run on an Illumina HiSeq 2000. In the paper's pipeline: TRBV/TRBJ rearrangement plots, CDR3 size and DJ length profiles, and Simpson's diversity index were used to assess repertoires. The most abundant DNA sequence in the deep sequencing data was defined as the immunodominant clone. CDR3 amino acid sequences were screened for sharing across subjects and were compared with published repertoires and the VDJdb database. In-frame beta chains were kept once TCRdb had trimmed the public reads at Q25 with fastp and called clones with MiXCR. Merged by CDR3 protein, the rows form single entries marked with the most common genes and DNA. TCRdb, not the authors, supplied the V and J calls. The sample yields 200,000 to 250,000 distinct CDR3 sequences; roughly 55% were counted once. The ten largest clones capture 29% of the sample.

The sequence joins TRBV6-1 to TRBJ2-3; the D gene is tentatively TRBD1 or TRBD2, each matching 5 bases. The sequenced material came from sorted CD4+, CD8+, or CD8+CD57+ T cells (not recorded which) from PBMCs. The source is a human donor in good health. The DNA sequence follows: TGTGCCAGCAGTGAAGGGGGGAAAGATACGCAGTATTTT. Translated, it reads CASSEGGKDTQYF.